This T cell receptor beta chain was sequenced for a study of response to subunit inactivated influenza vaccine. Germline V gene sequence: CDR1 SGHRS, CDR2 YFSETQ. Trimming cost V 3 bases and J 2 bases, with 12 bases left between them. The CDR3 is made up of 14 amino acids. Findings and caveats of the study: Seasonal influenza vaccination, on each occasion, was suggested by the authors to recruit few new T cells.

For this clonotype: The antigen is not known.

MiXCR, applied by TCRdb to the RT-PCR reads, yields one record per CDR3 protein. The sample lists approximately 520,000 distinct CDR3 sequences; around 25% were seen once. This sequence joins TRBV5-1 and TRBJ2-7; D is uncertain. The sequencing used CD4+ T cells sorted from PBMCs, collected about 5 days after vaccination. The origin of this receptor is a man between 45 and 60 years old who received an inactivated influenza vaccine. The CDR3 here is CASSWSSLTYEQYF. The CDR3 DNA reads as TGCGCCAGCAGCTGGTCGTCACTGACCTACGAGCAGTACTTC.